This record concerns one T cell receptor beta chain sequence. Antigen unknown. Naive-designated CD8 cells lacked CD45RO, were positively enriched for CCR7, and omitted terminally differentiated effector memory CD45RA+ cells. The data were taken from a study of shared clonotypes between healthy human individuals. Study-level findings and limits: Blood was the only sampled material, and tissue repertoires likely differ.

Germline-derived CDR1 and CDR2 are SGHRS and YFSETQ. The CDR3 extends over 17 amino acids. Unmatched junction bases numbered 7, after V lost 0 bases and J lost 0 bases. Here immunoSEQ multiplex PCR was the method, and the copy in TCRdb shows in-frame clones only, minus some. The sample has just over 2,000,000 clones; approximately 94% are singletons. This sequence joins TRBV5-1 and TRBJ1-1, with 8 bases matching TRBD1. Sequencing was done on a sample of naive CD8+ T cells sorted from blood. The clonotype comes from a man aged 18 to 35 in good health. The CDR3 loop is CASSLEAGGYLNTEAFF. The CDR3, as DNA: TGCGCCAGCAGCTTGGAGGCAGGGGGCTATCTGAACACTGAAGCTTTCTTT.